The clone carrying this T cell receptor (beta chain) showed up just a few times. The antigen is not known. The V end was cut by 5 bases, the J end by 6 bases, with 14 bases between. Germline values: CDR1 SGHRS, CDR2 YFSETQ. CDR3 length: 14 residues. With molecular barcodes, quantitative 5'-RACE was used to make the TCR beta libraries. TCRdb re-derived calls from the 5' RACE reads in MiXCR, one entry per CDR3 protein. The table shows under 550,000 distinct CDR3 sequences, with more than 25% occurring only once. This sample was included in a study of CD8 T cells in ankylosing spondylitis. Whole-study results and caveats: Reportedly, significant enrichment of disease-linked clones occurred in matched ankylosing spondylitis synovial fluid. As for the disease-linked clones, they showed a CD8+ phenotype and occurred at relatively low frequencies in peripheral blood. Among TCR beta sequences, a motif of about 8 highly homologous variants appeared characteristic of ankylosing spondylitis blood.

The V call is TRBV5-1, the J call TRBJ2-2; D ambiguous. The clonotype originates from a male donor with ankylosing spondylitis. Material for sequencing was blood, either unsorted or a sorted T cell fraction (not recorded which). In nucleotides, the CDR3 is TGCGCCAGCAGAGACGGTAACGGCCCCGGGGAGCTGTTTTTT. It yields the protein CASRDGNGPGELFF.